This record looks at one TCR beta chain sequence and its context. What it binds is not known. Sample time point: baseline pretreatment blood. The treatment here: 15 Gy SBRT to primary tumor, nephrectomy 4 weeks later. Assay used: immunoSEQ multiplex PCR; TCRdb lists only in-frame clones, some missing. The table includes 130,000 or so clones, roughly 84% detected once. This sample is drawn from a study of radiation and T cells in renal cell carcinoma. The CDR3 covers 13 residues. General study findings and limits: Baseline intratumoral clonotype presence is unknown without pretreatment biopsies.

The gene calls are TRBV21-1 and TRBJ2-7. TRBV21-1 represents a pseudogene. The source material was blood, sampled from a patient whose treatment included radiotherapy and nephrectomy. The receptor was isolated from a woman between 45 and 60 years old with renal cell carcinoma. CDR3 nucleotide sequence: TGTGCCAGCAGCAAAAGGTGGCCCTACGAGCAGTACTTC. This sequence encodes CASSKRWPYEQYF.